This TCR beta chain was recovered during a study of early T cells in non-severe SARS-CoV-2 infection. Each cDNA molecule carried a unique molecular identifier. MiXCR was run by TCRdb on the 5' RACE reads, yielding one entry per CDR3 protein. The top ten hold around 3% of the sample, which has approximately 98,000 distinct CDR3 sequences, over 10% seen once. Findings and limits, study-wide: Reliance on VDJdb matching favored anti-spike CD8 responses; private and CD4 specificities were missed.

This clonotype was counted at least ten times. The antigen is not known. The sequenced material came from whole blood. The clonotype originates from an adult who was a healthcare worker with PCR-confirmed SARS-CoV-2 infection or an uninfected control (not recorded which).

CDR3 nucleotide sequence: TGTGCCAGCAGCCCAGGGAGGGTTTACAATGAGCAGTTCTTC. As protein: CASSPGRVYNEQFF. The chain recombines TRBV9 with TRBJ2-1; 7 nucleotides agree with TRBD2. Germline trimming cut 4 bases from V and 4 bases from J; bases unmatched to any gene: 5. Germline CDR1 and CDR2: SGDLS and YYNGEE. The CDR3 sequence is 14 residues long.